This T cell receptor (beta chain) was identified in a study of T cells in Graves' hyperthyroidism and ophthalmopathy. About this clonotype itself: What it binds is unknown.

The investigators amplified TCR beta CDR3 regions from RNA transcripts. The HTBI primer set served for first-round RT-PCR of the TCR CDR3. Using its own MiXCR run on the multiplex PCR reads, TCRdb lists one record per CDR3 protein. The data show about 570,000 distinct CDR3 sequences, with around 45% seen just once and around 20% held by the top ten. Reasons for excluding patients were uncontrolled infection, other autoimmune disease, pregnancy or lactation. Every diagnosis used clinical symptoms, serum thyroxine and TRAb, thyroid ultrasound and orbital computed tomography. Whole-study findings and limits: By a 13 V-J model, ophthalmopathy was set apart from stable hyperthyroidism.

CDR3 size: 17 residues. Per the germline V gene, CDR1 is SEHNR and CDR2 is FQNEAQ (reference sequence). The junction had 8 bases not matched to a gene; V was cut back by 1 base and J by 0 bases. This sequence originates from an adult woman with Graves' disease, either hyperthyroidism or ophthalmopathy (not recorded which). The sequenced sample was peripheral blood or thyroid tissue (not recorded which). The V gene is TRBV7-9, the J gene TRBJ1-1; 7 bases line up with TRBD1. CDR3 bases: TGTGCCAGCAGCTTAGGACAGGGAATACTCATGAACACTGAAGCTTTCTTT. Translating it yields CASSLGQGILMNTEAFF. The variable domain in full, completed from reference TRBV7-9 and TRBJ1-1, reads DTGVSQNPRHKITKRGQNVTFRCDPISEHNRLYWYRQTLGQGPEFLTYFQNEAQLEKSRLLSDRFSAERPKGSFSTLEIQRTEQGDSAMYLCASSLGQGILMNTEAFFGQGTRLTVV.